The next 21 T cell receptor beta chains were all read from a single sample in a study of T cell responses to AZD1222 COVID-19 vaccine. The repertoire was sequenced with immunoSEQ multiplex PCR; TCRdb's copy has only in-frame clones and lacks some. The sample yields roughly 150,000 clones, roughly 84% seen once. Here the sequenced sample was peripheral blood, taken on day 0 of AZD1222 vaccination. Receptors originate from an adult in good health.

This chain links TRBV3-1 (or the pseudogene TRBV3-2) with TRBJ1-6, with D perhaps matching TRBD1 (6 bases). The CDR3 runs 18 residues. V was cut by 0 bases and J by 12 bases, with 24 bases left in between. Germline V gives CDR1 LGHDT, CDR2 YNNKEL (reference sequence). As DNA, the CDR3 is TGTGCCAGCAGCCAAGAAGCTCGAGGGGGGATTTATCGCGTACCCCTCCACTTT. This encodes CASSQEARGGIYRVPLHF.

This sequence joins TRBV6-5 and TRBJ1-6; 7 nucleotides match TRBD1. With V trimmed by 8 bases and J by 11 bases, 12 bases remained unmatched. Per the germline V gene, CDR1 is MNHEY and CDR2 is SVGAGI. The CDR3 totals 14 residues. CDR3 protein: CASATGTAFTPLHF. In DNA, the CDR3 is TGTGCCAGCGCTACGGGGACAGCCTTTACACCCCTCCACTTT.

J is TRBJ1-4 and V is TRBV7-2; TRBD1 aligns across 8 bases. Germline CDR1 SGHTA, CDR2 FQGNSA. CDR3 length equals 16 residues. V lost 4 bases, J lost 3 bases, and 7 bases stayed unmatched. For the CDR3, the DNA is TGTGCCAGCAGCTCTCGTCCGGGACAGGCTAATGAAAAACTGTTTTTT. Translating it yields CASSSRPGQANEKLFF.

The chain uses TRBV5-1 and TRBJ1-1; D is unclear. V lost 4 bases, J lost 0 bases, and 10 bases lay in between. This CDR3 region has 14 residues. CDR1 and CDR2 (germline): SGHRS, YFSETQ. CDR3 amino acids: CASSERTMNTEAFF. The CDR3 region has the DNA TGCGCCAGCAGCGAGCGGACTATGAACACTGAAGCTTTCTTT.

This chain joins TRBV11-2 and TRBJ2-2; 7 nucleotides match TRBD1. This CDR3 spans 18 amino acids. Germline CDR1 SGHAT, CDR2 FQNNGV. V gave up 7 bases and J gave up 0 bases; unmatched junction bases: 14. CDR3 sequence reads: CASTAGTAGPTNTGELFF. For the CDR3, the DNA is TGTGCCAGCACCGCCGGGACAGCTGGCCCTACGAACACCGGGGAGCTGTTTTTT.

The CDR3, as DNA: TGCGCCAGCAGCTTGGGACAGGGGGTCGAAGATACGCAGTATTTT. Amino acids: CASSLGQGVEDTQYF. The chain carries TRBV5-1 and TRBJ2-3; 9 bases fit TRBD1. In germline, CDR1 is SGHRS, CDR2 YFSETQ. V trimming: 0 bases; J trimming: 5 bases; junction bases outside the gene matches: 4. This CDR3 comprises 15 residues. Full variable domain (outside the CDR3, taken from reference TRBV5-1 and TRBJ2-3): KAGVTQTPRYLIKTRGQQVTLSCSPISGHRSVSWYQQTPGQGLQFLFEYFSETQRNKGNFPGRFSGRQFSNSRSEMNVSTLELGDSALYLCASSLGQGVEDTQYFGPGTRLTVL.

This clone turned up a few times. The V and J genes are TRBV30 and TRBJ2-5; D call uncertain. V gave up 2 bases and J gave up 2 bases, with 9 bases separating them. The CDR3 loop spans 13 amino acids. Per the germline V gene, CDR1 is GTSNPN and CDR2 is SVGIG (reference sequence). This CDR3 is CAWSTWPQETQYF. The CDR3 bases are TGTGCCTGGAGTACGTGGCCGCAAGAGACCCAGTACTTC.

The chain has TRBV21-1 and TRBJ1-5. TRBV21-1 is a listed pseudogene. The CDR3 runs 12 residues. The CDR3 loop is CASSKASQPQHF. CDR3 nucleotide sequence: TGTGCCAGCAGCAAAGCCTCTCAGCCCCAGCATTTT.

This clone has just a few counts. The chain uses TRBV23-1 and TRBJ1-2; D possibly corresponds to TRBD1 (6 bases). TRBV23-1 is labeled an ORF, and its function is uncertain. The CDR3 covers 18 residues. V lost 4 bases, J lost 4 bases, and 25 bases lay in between. The DNA for the CDR3 is TGCGCCAGCAGTCCTCTCCTACAGGGTTTCCGAGACCCCTATGGCTACACCTTC. Its protein product is CASSPLLQGFRDPYGYTF.

This chain joins TRBV6-5 and TRBJ1-1; weak D call: TRBD1 (5 bases). The CDR3 is 14 amino acids. Germline loops: CDR1 MNHEY, CDR2 SVGAGI. Trimming took off 7 bases at V and 7 bases at J, with 19 bases between the two ends. CDR3 nucleotides: TGTGCCAGCAAGTTGGGTCCCGGGACCGATGAAGCTTTCTTT. Translating it yields CASKLGPGTDEAFF.

The chain couples TRBV2 to TRBJ1-4, with TRBD1 as a possible D gene (5 bases). Deletions cut 6 bases from V and 4 bases from J, with 12 bases between. Per the germline V gene, CDR1 is SNHLY and CDR2 is FYNNEI. The CDR3 contains 14 residues. Here the CDR3 DNA reads TGTGCCAGCAGGAGGGACTCTAATAATGAAAAACTGTTTTTT. Protein sequence: CASRRDSNNEKLFF.

The rearrangement uses TRBV6-5 and TRBJ1-4; tentatively, D is TRBD1 (6 bases). Trimming removed 6 bases at V and 7 bases at J, with 18 bases between. CDR1 and CDR2 from the germline V gene are MNHEY and SVGAGI. The CDR3 sequence is 15 residues long. DNA of the CDR3: TGTGCCAGCAGCCCAGAGACAGGCGACTTTGAAAAACTGTTTTTT. Amino acid sequence: CASSPETGDFEKLFF.

The genes are TRBV27 and TRBJ2-7, with 7 bases that match TRBD2. The CDR3 has 15 residues. J was trimmed by 0 bases and V by 0 bases; bases with no gene match: 2. Germline V gives CDR1 MNHEY, CDR2 SMNVEV (reference sequence). CDR3 loop: CASSLSPSGSYEQYF. The CDR3 nucleotides read TGTGCCAGCAGTTTATCTCCTAGCGGCTCCTACGAGCAGTACTTC.

The V gene is TRBV18, the J gene TRBJ1-2; perhaps TRBD1 as D (6 bases). The germline V gene has CDR1 KGHSH and CDR2 LQKENI. The CDR3 consists of 14 residues. V lost 6 bases and J 0 bases, leaving 11 bases between the germline ends. The CDR3 loop is CASSRRGSNYGYTF. The CDR3 DNA reads as TGTGCCAGCTCGCGCAGGGGTTCTAACTATGGCTACACCTTC. Drawing the rest from reference TRBV18 and TRBJ1-2, the complete variable domain is NAGVMQNPRHLVRRRGQEARLRCSPMKGHSHVYWYRQLPEEGLKFMVYLQKENIIDESGMPKERFSAEFPKEGPSILRIQQVVRGDSAAYFCASSRRGSNYGYTFGSGTRLTVV.

Notes on this clone: Other DNA sequences within the sample encode an identical CDR3. V gene TRBV6-5 combines with J gene TRBJ1-3; D call uncertain. This CDR3 is built from 16 residues. With 0 bases removed from V and 0 bases from J, the gap between germline ends came to 9 bases. CDR1 MNHEY and CDR2 SVGAGI come from the germline V gene. The CDR3 reads CASSYSRPSSGNTIYF. CDR3 nucleotides: TGTGCCAGCAGTTACTCGCGTCCTTCCTCTGGAAACACCATATATTTT.

The chain combines TRBV19 with TRBJ2-5, with no clear D. Germline-derived CDR1 and CDR2 are LNHDA and SQIVND (reference sequence). The V end was cut by 6 bases, the J end by 5 bases, with 7 bases between. CDR3 size: 11 residues. CDR3 nucleotides: TGTGCCAGTAGCAGGTGGGAGACCCAGTACTTC. It is translated as CASSRWETQYF.

The genes are TRBV4-1 and TRBJ1-1; D is unclear. Germline CDR1 MGHRA, CDR2 YSYEKL. This CDR3 spans 16 amino acids. Trimming took off 2 bases at V and 1 base at J, with 14 bases between the two ends. The CDR3 reads CASSQWTANQNTEAFF. Here the CDR3 DNA reads TGCGCCAGCAGCCAATGGACGGCAAACCAGAACACTGAAGCTTTCTTT.

V is TRBV19 and J is TRBJ1-1, with a tentative D call TRBD1 (5 bases). The CDR3 is 14 residues long. CDR1 LNHDA and CDR2 SQIVND come from the germline V gene (reference sequence). V was shortened by 2 bases and J by 1 base, with 8 bases between the two germline ends. The DNA for the CDR3 is TGTGCCAGTAGTATAAGCGGACAGAACACTGAAGCTTTCTTT. It encodes CASSISGQNTEAFF.

The gene calls are TRBV5-8 and TRBJ2-1; D is unresolved. Germline V gene sequence: CDR1 SGHTS, CDR2 YDEGEE. V was clipped by 4 bases and J by 4 bases, with 3 bases between them. The CDR3 extends over 11 amino acids. The CDR3 DNA reads TGTGCCAGCAGCCGGTACAATGAGCAGTTCTTC. Translation: CASSRYNEQFF.

V gene TRBV5-4 combines with J gene TRBJ1-6; tentatively, D is TRBD1 (6 bases). Trimming took off 0 bases at V and 6 bases at J, with 16 bases between the two ends. Per germline, CDR1 SGHNT and CDR2 YYREEE (reference sequence). This CDR3 comprises 17 residues. The CDR3 DNA reads as TGTGCCAGCAGCTTGGAGGGAAGGACCAGGGGTAATTCACCCCTCCACTTT. It encodes CASSLEGRTRGNSPLHF.

This chain joins TRBV5-1 and TRBJ1-1; tentative D call: TRBD1 (5 bases). CDR3 length: 15 amino acids. With 0 bases removed from V and 0 bases from J, the gap between germline ends came to 9 bases. CDR1 is SGHRS and CDR2 is YFSETQ in the germline V gene. This CDR3 reads CASSLAKGLNTEAFF. The CDR3 coding sequence is TGCGCCAGCAGCTTGGCAAAGGGGTTGAACACTGAAGCTTTCTTT.